These T cell receptor beta chains were read from a single sample in a study of a mutant IDH1 vaccine in newly diagnosed glioma. These receptors' targets are unknown. Assay: immunoSEQ multiplex PCR; the TCRdb copy retains only in-frame clones and omits some. Here the sample spans around 70,000 clones, around 82% being singletons. The specimen was PBMCs, collected from a glioma patient whose treatment included an IDH1 peptide vaccine. These receptors all stem from a man aged 18 to 29 with glioma. CDR3s include the opening cysteine and the closing phenylalanine or tryptophan. The size field is filled for only some rows; it gives once, few, many or a size class.

clone_size | v_call | cdr3_length | cdr3_aa
. | TRBV5-1 | 13 | CASSLHRNTEAFF
. | TRBV30 | 12 | CAWSVRVTEAFF
. | TRBV7-9 | 16 | CASKFPPFQGGRGYTF
few | TRBV19 | 16 | CASSRAGGGGSEKLFF
. | TRBV7-9 | 11 | CASSFADEQYF
. | TRBV6-1 | 15 | CASSEAWDRTYEQYF
. | TRBV28 | 13 | CASRQGSNQPQHF
once | TRBV5-1 | 14 | CASSLGRGYEKLFF
. | TRBV9 | 14 | CASSVKSQGEKLFF
. | TRBV5-1 | 17 | CASTPSVPTPRTDTQYF
. | TRBV30 | 13 | CAWGFVAASEAFF
few | TRBV14 | 16 | CASSRHGGQANEKLFF
. | TRBV9 | 12 | CASSAPGYEQFF
. | TRBV4-3 | 15 | CASSQDVLGNSPLHF
. | TRBV2 | 17 | CASIRGVPALSNYGYTF
. | TRBV7-8 | 15 | CASSLAGPLAGEQFF
. | TRBV29-1 | 13 | CSVGAGVVYEQYF
once | TRBV4-2 | 17 | CASSPQGASGRSDTQYF
. | TRBV19 | 13 | CASRSRGVTEAFF
. | TRBV5-1 | 15 | CASSRPGQANEKLFF
. | TRBV6-5 | 13 | CASSYRQEYGYTF
. | TRBV6-1 | 14 | CASSDAGLPYEQYF
. | TRBV30 | 16 | CAWSPWDRRLRYGYTF
. | TRBV7-8 | 13 | CASSSNRDQPQHF
. | TRBV5-1 | 17 | CASSSPPQGALDTEAFF
few | TRBV25-1 | 14 | CASSVQGNNQPQHF
. | TRBV4-3 | 14 | CASSHLQNQETQYF
. | TRBV25-1 | 15 | CASSDTTGSTDTQYF
. | TRBV2 | 15 | CASSEKVYSNQPQHF
once | TRBV7-2 | 14 | CASSPVGATGELFF
. | TRBV25-1 | 16 | CASSERISSTTDTQYF
once | TRBV6-5 | 14 | CASSFGTSGYEQYF
. | TRBV12-5 | 14 | CASGREGLGGEQYF
. | TRBV4-3 | 14 | CASSYTDANYGYTF
. | TRBV19 | 13 | CAAGPRGTDTQYF
. | TRBV25-1 | 13 | CASRDRNNSPLHF
. | TRBV5-1 | 12 | CASSFLAETQYF
. | TRBV5-1 | 15 | CASSARTGVSYEQYF
. | TRBV7-2 | 13 | CASSLRDSDTQYF
medium-sized | TRBV6-4 | 15 | CASSELAGGSYEQYF
. | TRBV6-6 | 13 | CASSGGVYNEQFF
. | TRBV6-5 | 15 | CASSQRARGNQPQHF
. | TRBV5-8 | 14 | CASGMDLAGNTIYF
. | TRBV6-1 | 18 | CASSEAPVGRTLYNEQFF
. | TRBV4-1 | 13 | CASSPWGGLGYTF
. | TRBV6-5 | 15 | CASSFVFSGTGELFF
. | TRBV30 | 15 | CAWSVAGNGNQPQHF
. | TRBV28 | 11 | CASSPRIEQYF
few | TRBV4-1 | 15 | CASSQGPTGEYGYTF
. | TRBV7-3 | 14 | CASSPTGEFYEQYF
. | TRBV4-3 | 17 | CASSQDEASGFYNEQFF
. | TRBV4-1 | 14 | CASSQAAWGYEQYF
. | TRBV2 | 13 | CASSRGDNSPLHF
. | TRBV28 | 14 | CASIPGGSTYEQYF
. | TRBV4-3 | 17 | CASSQDGKPYSNQPQHF